What follows are 32 T cell receptor beta chains derived from one specimen sequenced in a study of T cells in Graves' hyperthyroidism and ophthalmopathy. RNA transcripts served as the template for amplifying TCR beta CDR3 regions. The primer set for the first-round RT-PCR of the TCR CDR3 was HTBI. TCRdb independently ran MiXCR on the multiplex PCR reads; one entry per CDR3 protein. In the table there are roughly 630,000 distinct CDR3 sequences, 15% to 18% of which are singletons. The sample was blood. The source of these receptors is a woman aged 30 to 39 with Graves' hyperthyroidism.

The rearrangement links TRBV9 to TRBJ2-7; D not resolved. The length of the CDR3 is 14 residues. CDR1 is SGDLS and CDR2 is YYNGEE in the germline V gene. Trimming removed 0 bases from V and 2 bases from J, with 9 bases in between. The CDR3 protein is CASSVGTVTYEQYF. The CDR3 DNA follows: TGTGCCAGCAGCGTAGGAACAGTAACCTACGAGCAGTACTTC.

This clonotype was detected only a few times. The genes are TRBV20-1 and TRBJ1-5; 9 positions agree with TRBD1. V lost 6 bases and J lost 1; bases outside the gene matches: 7. Germline V gene lookup returns CDR1 DFQATT and CDR2 SNEGSKA (reference sequence). The CDR3 loop spans 15 amino acids. The CDR3 region has the DNA TGCAGTGCCCGAAGGACAGGGGCGAGCAATCAGCCCCAGCATTTT. Translated, it gives CSARRTGASNQPQHF.

The chain couples TRBV6-2 or TRBV6-3 to TRBJ2-1; 10 nucleotides line up with TRBD2. Per germline, CDR1 MNHEY and CDR2 SVGEGT. The CDR3 covers 17 residues. V gave up 4 bases and J gave up 4 bases; unmatched junction bases: 10. For the CDR3, the DNA is TGTGCCAGCAGTTCCTCCCAGAGCGGGAGGGCATACAATGAGCAGTTCTTC. Its protein is CASSSSQSGRAYNEQFF.

This clonotype was found many times. CDR3 protein: CSAREGTSSYEQYF. The CDR3 nucleotides are TGCAGTGCTAGAGAAGGGACTAGTTCCTACGAGCAGTACTTC. This sequence joins TRBV20-1 and TRBJ2-7, with 8 bases fitting TRBD2. The CDR3 runs to 14 residues. Germline CDR1 and CDR2: DFQATT and SNEGSKA (reference sequence). V shed 0 bases, J shed 1 base, and the junction held 2 bases outside the gene matches.

A few counts support this clonotype. The chain recombines TRBV10-3 with TRBJ2-2; TRBD2 might be the D (5 bases). From germline, CDR1 is ENHRY and CDR2 SYGVKD. This CDR3 comprises 13 residues. Trimming removed 10 bases from V and 4 bases from J, with 13 bases in between. The CDR3 DNA reads as TGTGCCAGCGGGCGTAGAATCACCGGGGAGCTGTTTTTT. Its protein is CASGRRITGELFF.

This clonotype was detected once. The chain couples TRBV4-2 to TRBJ1-5, with 9 bases matching TRBD1. The germline CDR1 and CDR2 sequences are LGHNA and YNFKEQ. Losses at the gene ends were 0 bases for V and 7 bases for J; bases not matched to a gene: 7. The CDR3 covers 16 residues. The CDR3 spells CASSQEGQGGTQPQHF. CDR3 sequence (DNA): TGTGCCAGCAGCCAAGAGGGACAGGGAGGAACACAGCCCCAGCATTTT.

This clonotype came up many times. The chain joins TRBV30 to TRBJ2-1; 10 bases map to TRBD1. Unmatched junction bases numbered 16, after V lost 0 bases and J lost 8 bases. This CDR3 is 18 amino acids long. Germline CDR1 and CDR2: GTSNPN and SVGIG (reference sequence). In DNA form, the CDR3 reads TGTGCCTGGAGTGTAACCTCCGGGACAGGGGAGGTTTTGGATGAGCAGTTCTTC. This codes for CAWSVTSGTGEVLDEQFF.

CDR3 DNA: TGTGCCAGCGTGACTTCGGACAGGGAGGGCACAGATACGCAGTATTTT. Its protein is CASVTSDREGTDTQYF. This rearrangement joins TRBV6-1 to TRBJ2-3, with 8 bases aligning to TRBD1. Trimming at V came to 8 bases and at J to 1 base, leaving 11 bases not matched to a gene. Germline V gene lookup returns CDR1 MNHNS and CDR2 SASEGT. This CDR3 is built from 16 residues.

The chain is built from TRBV10-2 and TRBJ2-7, with D unresolved. Deletions cut 11 bases from V and 2 bases from J, with 19 bases between. The CDR3 sequence is 14 residues long. Germline CDR1 and CDR2: WSHSY and SAAADI. The CDR3 region is CASMGQIPTYEQYF. The CDR3 nucleotides are TGCGCCTCCATGGGCCAGATACCAACCTACGAGCAGTACTTC.

This clonotype was recorded a few times. The J gene is TRBJ2-1, the V gene TRBV10-1, with 11 bases that match TRBD1. The CDR3 loop spans 15 amino acids. From germline, CDR1 is WNHNN and CDR2 SYGVQD (reference sequence). V was clipped by 4 bases and J by 7 bases; unmatched bases: 6. The CDR3 DNA is TGCGCCAGCAGTGCCGGACAGGGGGCGCGGAATGAGCAGTTCTTC. Its protein is CASSAGQGARNEQFF.

This clonotype was seen at least ten times. The chain employs TRBV2 and TRBJ2-1; 10 bases are a match to TRBD2. Germline CDR1 and CDR2: SNHLY and FYNNEI. Losses at the gene ends were 2 bases for V and 8 bases for J; bases not matched to a gene: 9. This CDR3 is 16 amino acids long. CDR3 bases: TGTGCCAGCAGTGAATTCGGGACTAGCGTCATAGATGAGCAGTTCTTC. This sequence encodes CASSEFGTSVIDEQFF.

This clonotype showed up many times. The chain employs TRBV10-3 and TRBJ1-1; 12 positions agree with TRBD1. This CDR3 is 17 amino acids long. V gave up 6 bases and J gave up 1 base; unmatched junction bases: 9. Germline lookup yields CDR1 ENHRY and CDR2 SYGVKD. In DNA form, the CDR3 reads TGTGCCATCAGCCCCGGGACAGGGGGCATCGGGAACACTGAAGCTTTCTTT. Its protein product is CAISPGTGGIGNTEAFF.

The chain couples TRBV29-1 to TRBJ1-1; D not resolved. Germline-derived CDR1 and CDR2 are SQVTM and ANQGSEA. There are 11 residues in the CDR3. The germline V and J ends were trimmed by 3 bases and 8 bases, with 10 bases remaining between them. The DNA for the CDR3 is TGCAGCGTTGATGGGCGATTCGAAGCTTTCTTT. It codes for CSVDGRFEAFF.

This clonotype has ten or more counts. The chain uses TRBV18 and TRBJ2-3, with no clear D. This CDR3 region has 15 residues. CDR1 and CDR2 from the germline V gene are KGHSH and LQKENI. The ends were cut back, 3 bases at V and 1 base at J, with 11 bases in the middle. The CDR3 loop is CASSPIRGRTDTQYF. The CDR3 DNA reads TGTGCCAGCTCACCGATACGAGGCCGCACAGATACGCAGTATTTT.

This clonotype was detected many times. The chain has TRBV3-1 and TRBJ1-2; D gene unclear. Trimming left V 0 bases short and J 3 bases short, with 8 bases between. The CDR3 runs to 14 residues. CDR1 LGHDT and CDR2 YNNKEL come from the germline V gene (reference sequence). The CDR3 nucleotides read TGTGCCAGCAGCCAAGACATCCAATACTATGGCTACACCTTC. Translating gives CASSQDIQYYGYTF.

The CDR3 region is CSARDRDNGYTF. For the CDR3, the DNA is TGCAGTGCTAGAGACAGGGACAACGGCTACACCTTC. This chain connects TRBV20-1 to TRBJ1-2; D may be TRBD1 (6 bases). Germline V gene data show CDR1 as DFQATT and CDR2 as SNEGSKA (reference sequence). V gave up 0 bases and J gave up 8 bases, with 10 bases separating them. The CDR3 is 12 amino acids.

This clonotype was detected ten times or more. The chain couples TRBV5-1 to TRBJ2-1, with D perhaps TRBD1 or TRBD2 (5 bases each). CDR1 is SGHRS and CDR2 is YFSETQ in the germline V gene. V dropped 5 bases and J dropped 9 bases, with 18 bases sitting between them. The CDR3 has 14 amino acids. This chain's CDR3 is CASSIGGSLGEQFF. CDR3 DNA sequence: TGCGCCAGCAGTATTGGGGGTTCCCTCGGTGAGCAGTTCTTC.

In this sample, this clonotype turned up many times. The V and J genes are TRBV7-6 and TRBJ2-1, with TRBD2 matching over 10 bases. V trimming: 10 bases; J trimming: 10 bases; junction bases outside the gene matches: 10. Germline CDR1 SGHVS, CDR2 FNYEAQ. The CDR3 sequence is 13 residues long. This chain's CDR3 is CAIPSAGGGEQFF. The CDR3 nucleotides read TGTGCCATCCCCTCAGCGGGAGGGGGCGAGCAGTTCTTC.

This clonotype has ten or more counts. The CDR3 reads CASYKRGTGPETQYF. The CDR3 coding sequence is TGTGCCAGTTACAAAAGGGGGACAGGGCCAGAGACCCAGTACTTC. This chain connects TRBV6-1 to TRBJ2-5; TRBD1 agrees at 9 bases. Unmatched junction bases numbered 12, after V lost 9 bases and J lost 4 bases. This CDR3 has 15 amino acids. The germline CDR1 and CDR2 sequences are MNHNS and SASEGT.

This clonotype was seen only a few times. The chain carries TRBV2 and TRBJ2-1, with TRBD2 matching over 9 bases. V dropped 8 bases and J dropped 2; count of bases not matched to a gene: 7. The CDR3 is 15 amino acids. Germline V gives CDR1 SNHLY, CDR2 FYNNEI. CDR3 residues: CASLKTSGPYNEQFF. The CDR3 nucleotides are TGTGCCAGCCTTAAGACTAGCGGTCCCTACAATGAGCAGTTCTTC.

This clonotype has just a few counts. The chain carries TRBV20-1 and TRBJ2-2; the match to TRBD2 covers 7 bases. The length of the CDR3 is 13 residues. Trimming removed 2 bases from V and 6 bases from J; junction bases left unmatched: 3. The germline V gene encodes CDR1 DFQATT and CDR2 SNEGSKA (reference sequence). The CDR3 loop is CSARRLASGELFF. As DNA, the CDR3 is TGCAGTGCTAGAAGACTAGCCTCCGGGGAGCTGTTTTTT.

This clonotype appeared a few times. The chain combines TRBV2 with TRBJ1-5, with no clear D. Germline V gene lookup returns CDR1 SNHLY and CDR2 FYNNEI. Between the trimmed V and J ends, which lost 6 bases and 8 bases, there was a span of 11 bases. The CDR3 contains 12 residues. The CDR3 nucleotides are TGTGCCAGCAGCACCGGGAGGGAGCCCCAGCATTTT. Encoded protein: CASSTGREPQHF.

This clonotype came up many times. The chain links TRBV2 to TRBJ2-2; 8 positions agree with TRBD2. There are 15 residues in the CDR3. V was clipped by 5 bases and J by 7 bases; unmatched bases: 9. Per germline, CDR1 SNHLY and CDR2 FYNNEI. The CDR3 is CASSTGTSTVGELFF. DNA of the CDR3: TGTGCCAGCAGTACCGGGACTAGTACCGTCGGGGAGCTGTTTTTT.

As concerns this clonotype: With a much larger clone just one base away, this may be a read error. The chain employs TRBV11-2 and TRBJ2-1; D is unclear. CDR3 size: 13 residues. Germline V gene sequence: CDR1 SGHAT, CDR2 FQNNGV. The CDR3 DNA sequence: TGTGCCAGCAGCTTAGGGGATAAATATGAGCAGGTCTTC. Translated, it gives CASSLGDKYEQVF.

This chain joins TRBV5-5 and TRBJ2-3, with 10 bases aligning to TRBD2. Germline CDR1 and CDR2: SGHKS and YYEKEE (reference sequence). Trimming took 4 bases from V and 2 from J; bases not matched to a gene: 10. The CDR3 totals 17 residues. CDR3 protein: CASSLGTSAITTDTQYF. In nucleotides, the CDR3 is TGTGCCAGCAGCCTCGGGACTAGCGCAATCACCACAGATACGCAGTATTTT.

As regards this clonotype: This may be a read error: a much more frequent sequence differs by one nucleotide. The J gene is TRBJ1-2, the V gene TRBV27, with 7 bases aligning to TRBD1. Germline loops: CDR1 MNHEY, CDR2 SMNVEV (reference sequence). The CDR3 is 14 residues long. DNA for the CDR3: TGTGCCGGCAGTTCCGTACAGGGGCCCTATGGCTACACCTTC. Its translation: CAGSSVQGPYGYTF.

There are many counts of this clonotype. This rearrangement joins TRBV10-3 to TRBJ2-5; the match to TRBD2 covers 9 bases. The junction had 4 bases not matched to a gene; V was cut back by 4 bases and J by 4 bases. This CDR3 has 14 residues. In germline, CDR1 is ENHRY, CDR2 SYGVKD. The CDR3 region has the DNA TGTGCCATCAGTGGTGCGGGAGGGGTAGAGACCCAGTACTTC. Translating it yields CAISGAGGVETQYF.

The chain is built from TRBV2 and TRBJ1-4, with D perhaps TRBD1 (5 bases). V lost 6 bases, J lost 2 bases, and 13 bases lay in between. This CDR3 comprises 15 residues. CDR1 and CDR2 (germline): SNHLY, FYNNEI. CDR3 sequence reads: CASSWERGTNEKLFF. The CDR3 bases are TGTGCCAGCAGCTGGGAAAGGGGTACTAATGAAAAACTGTTTTTT.

This clonotype has a count of ten or more. The rearrangement links TRBV20-1 to TRBJ1-1, with TRBD1 matching 7 bases. The CDR3 spans 13 residues. Germline CDR1 and CDR2: DFQATT and SNEGSKA (reference sequence). With V trimmed by 3 bases and J by 0 bases, 1 base remained unmatched. Here the CDR3 DNA reads TGCAGTGCTAGGGACAGGCTGAACACTGAAGCTTTCTTT. This encodes CSARDRLNTEAFF.

The chain's CDR3 is CASSGNQDPVSNQPQHF. The DNA of the CDR3 is TGTGCCAGCAGTGGGAACCAGGACCCGGTGAGCAATCAGCCCCAGCATTTT. The rearrangement links TRBV25-1 to TRBJ1-5; no definite D call. The germline V and J ends were trimmed by 4 bases and 1 base, with 17 bases remaining between them. Germline CDR1 MGHDK, CDR2 SYGVNS. CDR3 length: 17 residues. Using reference TRBV25-1 and TRBJ1-5 for the parts outside the CDR3, the full variable domain is EADIYQTPRYLVIGTGKKITLECSQTMGHDKMYWYQQDPGMELHLIHYSYGVNSTEKGDLSSESTVSRIRTEHFPLTLESARPSHTSQYLCASSGNQDPVSNQPQHFGDGTRLSIL.

The chain has TRBV20-1 and TRBJ1-1; TRBD1 matches at 7 bases. The CDR3 covers 15 residues. V dropped 5 bases and J dropped 0; count of bases not matched to a gene: 9. Germline V gene data show CDR1 as DFQATT and CDR2 as SNEGSKA (reference sequence). The DNA for the CDR3 is TGCAGTGCTCGGACAGGCTACTATATGAACACTGAAGCTTTCTTT. Protein: CSARTGYYMNTEAFF.

The table lists this clonotype with many counts. The chain employs TRBV5-1 and TRBJ2-3, with D maybe TRBD2 (5 bases). V lost 5 bases to trimming and J lost 2 bases, with 18 bases between them. This CDR3 comprises 16 residues. The germline V gene encodes CDR1 SGHRS and CDR2 YFSETQ. The CDR3 here is CASRLMDWGATDTQYF. The CDR3 nucleotides read TGCGCCAGCAGGTTGATGGATTGGGGAGCCACAGATACGCAGTATTTT.